A selection of T cell receptor beta chains follows, all from one sample in a study of CD8 T cells in ankylosing spondylitis. A single record per CDR3 protein comes from TCRdb applying MiXCR to the 5' RACE reads. The data hold roughly 230,000 distinct CDR3 sequences, with 18% observed a single time. Specimen: blood, either unsorted or a sorted T cell fraction (not recorded which). The receptors come from a male donor with ankylosing spondylitis or in good health (not recorded which). CDR3s include the opening cysteine and the closing phenylalanine or tryptophan. A D gene is named only where the DNA matches it firmly. Rows may omit the clone size; those that give it use once, few, many or a size class.

DNA,CDR3,V,size,D,J
TGCAGTGCTAGAGGGGTGACCAACTCCCACAATGAGCAGTTCTTC,CSARGVTNSHNEQFF,TRBV20-1,NA,NA,TRBJ2-1
TGTGCCAGCAGTAGTATGTTGACAGATACGCAGTATTTT,CASSSMLTDTQYF,TRBV6-1,few,NA,TRBJ2-3
TGTGCCAGCAGTTCACCTGGAAGCGGACAAGAGACCCAGTACTTC,CASSSPGSGQETQYF,TRBV6-2/TRBV6-3,many,NA,TRBJ2-5
TGTGCCAGCAGCGCCGGGGGACCCTCGGGCGAGCAGTACTTC,CASSAGGPSGEQYF,TRBV9,few,NA,TRBJ2-7
TGCGCCAGCAGCCCGGGACAGGCCCTTTCCTACGAGCAGTACTTC,CASSPGQALSYEQYF,TRBV5-1,NA,TRBD1,TRBJ2-7
TGCAGTGCTAGAGAACTAGCGGGATTCCACAATGAGCAGTTCTTC,CSARELAGFHNEQFF,TRBV20-1,many,TRBD2,TRBJ2-1
TGTGCCAGCAGCTTGGGACTAGCGGGAGCCGTGGGGTTGGACATTCAGTACTTC,CASSLGLAGAVGLDIQYF,TRBV5-5,NA,TRBD2,TRBJ2-4
TGCAGCGTTGAAACTAGCGGGATTGTCGAGCAGTACTTC,CSVETSGIVEQYF,TRBV29-1,NA,TRBD2,TRBJ2-7
TGTGCCAGCAGTTACCGAGGGTCCCCACAAGAGACCCAGTACTTC,CASSYRGSPQETQYF,TRBV6-5,many,NA,TRBJ2-5
TGCAGTGCTAGAGCCGACAGTGGGTCGGGGTACGAGCAGTACTTC,CSARADSGSGYEQYF,TRBV20-1,many,NA,TRBJ2-7
TGTGCCAGCAGCCAAGAGGCCTCTGGGGAGACCCAGTACTTC,CASSQEASGETQYF,TRBV4-2,NA,NA,TRBJ2-5
TGCGCCAGCAGCCAAGATCAATCAAGTTGGCCTTACGAGCAGTACTTC,CASSQDQSSWPYEQYF,TRBV4-1,NA,NA,TRBJ2-7
TGTGCCAGCAGCGTAGTAGGGCTAGCGGGATCCTATGGGAGCACCGGGGAGCTGTTTTTT,CASSVVGLAGSYGSTGELFF,TRBV9,few,TRBD2,TRBJ2-2
TGTGCCAGCAGCGCTACTCCCAACTACGAGCAGTACTTC,CASSATPNYEQYF,TRBV5-5,few,NA,TRBJ2-7
TGTGCCAGCAGTTTTCTGCCAGCGGCCCTATCTGGGGCCAACGTCCTGACTTTC,CASSFLPAALSGANVLTF,TRBV28,NA,NA,TRBJ2-6
TGTGCCAGCAGCTTAGTGTTGGCTAACTATGGCTACACCTTC,CASSLVLANYGYTF,TRBV7-9,many,NA,TRBJ1-2
TGTGCCAGCAGCTCAGAGGACGGGCTCCCCTTCCTGTATTTT,CASSSEDGLPFLYF,TRBV7-3,NA,NA,TRBJ2-3
TGCGCCAGCAGCCAAGAGGCTAGCGGGAGGTACACAGATACGCAGTATTTT,CASSQEASGRYTDTQYF,TRBV4-1,NA,TRBD2,TRBJ2-3
TGTGCCAGCAGCCCGCCTCCGGGACAGGGGAAAGAGACCCAGTACTTC,CASSPPPGQGKETQYF,TRBV12-3/TRBV12-4,NA,TRBD1,TRBJ2-5
TGCGCCAGCAGCCTCTCTCATTCCGGGGGCGGGTACGAGCAGTACTTC,CASSLSHSGGGYEQYF,TRBV4-3,few,NA,TRBJ2-7
TGTGCCAGCAGCGACGGACAGCCACTCACTAGACCTTACAATGAGCAGTTCTTC,CASSDGQPLTRPYNEQFF,TRBV5-6,few,NA,TRBJ2-1
TGCAGCGTGGCAACCGGGACTGCGGAGGGCTACACCTTC,CSVATGTAEGYTF,TRBV29-1,few,NA,TRBJ1-2
TGCGCCAGCAGCCAACTAGCTTATAGCAATCAGCCCCAGCATTTT,CASSQLAYSNQPQHF,TRBV4-1,few,NA,TRBJ1-5
TGTGCCAGCAGCCCCGCACTAGGGGGCGAGCAGTACTTC,CASSPALGGEQYF,TRBV11-2,NA,NA,TRBJ2-7
TGTGCCAGCAGCTACCTTGACTCTGCCTACGAGCAGTACTTC,CASSYLDSAYEQYF,TRBV13,NA,NA,TRBJ2-7
TGCGCCAGCAGCCAAGTCTCTAGCGGGAGTCGCTACGAGCAGTACTTC,CASSQVSSGSRYEQYF,TRBV4-1,few,TRBD2,TRBJ2-7
TGTGCCAGCAGTTTTAGCGGGAGGGCCCGGGAGACCCAGTACTTC,CASSFSGRARETQYF,TRBV12-3/TRBV12-4,NA,TRBD2,TRBJ2-5
TGTGCCAGCAGTTTATCGATTTACGGTCCGGAAGCTTTCTTT,CASSLSIYGPEAFF,TRBV27,NA,NA,TRBJ1-1
TGCAGCGTTGGAGGGGGCTCTTACAATGAGCAGTTCTTC,CSVGGGSYNEQFF,TRBV29-1,many,TRBD1,TRBJ2-1
TGTGCCAGCACTGGGGCAGGGGGAGGAGATACGCAGTATTTT,CASTGAGGGDTQYF,TRBV25-1,NA,NA,TRBJ2-3
TGCGCCAGCAGCCACGACAGAATGAACACCGGGGAGCTGTTTTTT,CASSHDRMNTGELFF,TRBV4-3,few,NA,TRBJ2-2
TGCGCCAGCAGCTTGGCCCAACAGGGCGGGAACACTGAAGCTTTCTTT,CASSLAQQGGNTEAFF,TRBV5-1,few,NA,TRBJ1-1
TGTGCCAGCTCACCGGAGGACAGGGAGATCACAGATACGCAGTATTTT,CASSPEDREITDTQYF,TRBV18,few,TRBD1,TRBJ2-3
TGCGCCAGCAGCCAAGACGGGACTAGCATCTCCTACGAGCAGTACTTC,CASSQDGTSISYEQYF,TRBV4-3,few,TRBD2,TRBJ2-7
TGTGCCAGCCCTTGGGACCCCGAGCGCACAGATACGCAGTATTTT,CASPWDPERTDTQYF,TRBV27,NA,NA,TRBJ2-3
TGCAGCGTTGAAGAGACCTATGGGACAGGGACCTACGAGCAGTACTTC,CSVEETYGTGTYEQYF,TRBV29-1,NA,TRBD1,TRBJ2-7
TGCAGCGTTGTATTGGCTAGCGGGAGTCTCTCCTACGAGCAGTACTTC,CSVVLASGSLSYEQYF,TRBV29-1,many,TRBD2,TRBJ2-7
TGTGCCAGCAGCATGAGGCGGGACAGGGCAGACAATGAGCAGTTCTTC,CASSMRRDRADNEQFF,TRBV9,NA,TRBD1,TRBJ2-1
TGTGCCAGCAGTCCCACAAGGGAGGAGGGCACAGATACGCAGTATTTT,CASSPTREEGTDTQYF,TRBV2,NA,NA,TRBJ2-3
TGCAGTGCTAGACCCCAGGAGCGCCAGCTTTGGGGTGAGCAGTTCTTC,CSARPQERQLWGEQFF,TRBV20-1,few,NA,TRBJ2-1
TGTGCCAGCAACCCAGAACTAGCGGGCTACAATGAGCAGTTCTTC,CASNPELAGYNEQFF,TRBV12-3/TRBV12-4,few,TRBD2,TRBJ2-1
TGTGCCAGCAGTTTGATGGGGGTAGAGACCCAGTACTTC,CASSLMGVETQYF,TRBV12-3/TRBV12-4,many,NA,TRBJ2-5
TGTGCCAGCAGTTTTAGACAGGCTTCCGAGCAGTACTTC,CASSFRQASEQYF,TRBV9,few,NA,TRBJ2-7
TGTGCCAGCAGCTTTATAGGGATCCCCGGGGAGCTGTTTTTT,CASSFIGIPGELFF,TRBV7-6,few,NA,TRBJ2-2
TGCGCCAGCAGCGCAGGACAGGGGAGGAATCAGCCCCAGCATTTT,CASSAGQGRNQPQHF,TRBV5-1,few,TRBD1,TRBJ1-5
TGTGCCAGCAGCTTACTCGCGGGAAATTTAGATGAGCAGTTCTTC,CASSLLAGNLDEQFF,TRBV7-8,NA,NA,TRBJ2-1
TGTGCCAGCACAATAGGGGGCACCTACGAGCAGTACTTC,CASTIGGTYEQYF,TRBV12-3/TRBV12-4,many,TRBD1,TRBJ2-7
TGCGCCAGCAGCCAAGTCCGGGGGACAGGGGTTGAGACCCAGTACTTC,CASSQVRGTGVETQYF,TRBV4-3,many,TRBD1,TRBJ2-5
TGTGCCAGCAGTTACCCCACTGCTAATGAGCAGTTCTTC,CASSYPTANEQFF,TRBV6-5,few,NA,TRBJ2-1
TGCGCCAGCAGCCAAGATAGGACAGCAGTCATGAACACTGAAGCTTTCTTT,CASSQDRTAVMNTEAFF,TRBV4-3,few,NA,TRBJ1-1
TGTGCCAGCAGTTACGGTCGTCTGGCGGCGAACACCGGGGAGCTGTTTTTT,CASSYGRLAANTGELFF,TRBV6-2/TRBV6-3,few,NA,TRBJ2-2
TGTGCCAGCAGCCCCGGGTCGGGGTTTGACGAGCAGTACTTC,CASSPGSGFDEQYF,TRBV12-3/TRBV12-4,NA,NA,TRBJ2-7
TGTGCCAGCAGCTCAACTGGGGGTATCACTGAAGCTTTCTTT,CASSSTGGITEAFF,TRBV13,NA,NA,TRBJ1-1
TGTGCCAGCAGCTTAAGTACCCCGTTCACAGATACGCAGTATTTT,CASSLSTPFTDTQYF,TRBV7-2,NA,NA,TRBJ2-3